This TCR beta chain stems from a study of OX40 agonist ivuxolimab in advanced cancers. Study context: Participants could have had prior anti-PD-1, anti-PD-L1 or anti-CTLA-4 therapy, and 40% had some.

Clones were sequenced by immunoSEQ multiplex PCR, and TCRdb holds only the in-frame ones, with some missing. The sample comprises tens of thousands of clones, approximately 94% of which are singletons, and 9.5% to 10% rests with the top ten. The CDR3 has 14 amino acids. CDR1 is MDHEN and CDR2 is SYDVKM in the germline V gene. Between the trimmed V and J ends, which lost 1 base and 7 bases, there was a span of 12 bases. The chain carries TRBV28 and TRBJ2-3; D not certain. The sequencing here drew on CD4+ or CD8+ T cells sorted from blood, taken in a trial of the OX40 agonist ivuxolimab. This TCR was sampled from an adult with an advanced solid tumor such as melanoma, head and neck, liver or kidney cancer. The CDR3 loop is CASSLYAGSHTQYF. The CDR3 DNA is TGTGCCAGCAGTTTATATGCAGGTAGCCATACGCAGTATTTT.